The source of this T cell receptor beta chain is a study of blood T cell repertoires in COVID-19. Study-wide context: Spain, Italy and the United States supplied samples that represented acute and convalescent COVID-19.

V shed 5 bases and J shed 2 bases, with 13 bases lying between them. Looked up from germline, CDR1 is MDHEN and CDR2 is SYDVKM. This CDR3 is built from 15 residues. TCRdb's copy holds only in-frame clones and misses some; the assay was immunoSEQ multiplex PCR. The data hold over 110,000 clones, with approximately 84% observed a single time. Sequencing input: peripheral blood. The V gene is TRBV28, the J gene TRBJ1-3, with D unclear. The clonotype was recovered from a woman aged 55-70 years with acute or convalescent COVID-19. The CDR3 sequence is CASSPRIRTGNTIYF. The DNA of the CDR3 is TGTGCCAGCAGTCCGAGAATACGAACTGGAAACACCATATATTTT.